This T cell receptor beta chain was sequenced in a study of regulatory and conventional T cells in RAG deficiency. CDR1 and CDR2 (germline): SEHNR, FQNEAQ (reference sequence). This CDR3 comprises 16 residues. V shed 4 bases, J shed 1 base, and the junction held 8 bases outside the gene matches. Overall study findings and caveats: Treg unique TCR beta sequences were about 100-fold fewer in Omenn syndrome and CID/AS patients than controls.

Genomic DNA came from blood conventional CD4+ T cells gated CD25-low CD127-high. As concerns this clone: What it recognizes is unknown.

Some clones are missing from TCRdb's copy, which holds only in-frame ones; the method was immunoSEQ multiplex PCR. The repertoire consists of around 30,000 clones, with about 95% occurring once and the leading ten covering approximately 0.15%. This sample was shared with a second study, whose subject was regulatory T cells. From that report: The primer mix had 52 TRBV and 13 TRBJ primers. In patients, unique TRB V-J pairs were restricted and V/J usage skewed, especially in Tregs.

The sample was CD25- CD4+ T cells sorted from blood. This receptor was identified in a human donor in good health. The chain recombines TRBV7-9 with TRBJ1-1, with 8 nucleotides matching TRBD1. CDR3 sequence: CASSSGRQGSNTEAFF. DNA for the CDR3: TGTGCCAGCAGCTCGGGGAGACAGGGGTCGAACACTGAAGCTTTCTTT. The full variable domain, completed using reference TRBV7-9 and TRBJ1-1, is DTGVSQNPRHKITKRGQNVTFRCDPISEHNRLYWYRQTLGQGPEFLTYFQNEAQLEKSRLLSDRFSAERPKGSFSTLEIQRTEQGDSAMYLCASSSGRQGSNTEAFFGQGTRLTVV.